This is a list of T cell receptor beta chains from one sample in a study of shared clonotypes between healthy human individuals. The protocol was immunoSEQ multiplex PCR, while the TCRdb copy is restricted to in-frame clones and leaves out a portion. This sample has about 2.4 million clones, with 85% to 95% found just once. Specimen: naive CD4+ T cells sorted from blood. These TCRs come from a man aged 18-30 years in good health. CDR3s include the opening cysteine and the closing phenylalanine or tryptophan. A D gene is named only where the DNA matches it firmly. Size is stated for part of the rows, as once, few or many counts, or as a class when the clone is expanded.

TRBV5-1	.	TRBJ1-3	.	TGCGCCAGCAGCTTGGGTACAGGCGTCTCTGGAAACACCATATATTTT	CASSLGTGVSGNTIYF
TRBV7-9	.	TRBJ1-4	.	TGTGCCAGCAGCTTACTTGGGGAGGAGGAAAAACTGTTTTTT	CASSLLGEEEKLFF
TRBV28	.	TRBJ1-2	.	TGTGCCAGCAGTTTAGGGGACACGGGAGTGGGTGGCTACACCTTC	CASSLGDTGVGGYTF
TRBV10-3	.	TRBJ2-1	TRBD2	TGTGCCATCAGTGATGGTAGCGGGAGCAGCAATGAGCAGTTCTTC	CAISDGSGSSNEQFF
TRBV11-2	.	TRBJ1-4	TRBD1	TGTGCCAGCAGCAATCAGGGGGCATGGGAACTGTTTTTT	CASSNQGAWELFF
TRBV6-1	.	TRBJ1-2	.	TGTGCCAGCAGTGGAAAAATGGGCGAGTATGGCTACACCTTC	CASSGKMGEYGYTF
TRBV9	.	TRBJ2-7	.	TGTGCCAGCAGCGTAGCCTCGACCACCTACGAGCAGTACTTC	CASSVASTTYEQYF
TRBV4-1	.	TRBJ2-3	.	TGCGCCAGCAGCCTTAGAAGTGGCACAGATACGCAGTATTTT	CASSLRSGTDTQYF
TRBV5-5	.	TRBJ2-3	TRBD1	TGTGCCAGTTCACTGATAACAGGGGCCACAGATACGCAGTATTTT	CASSLITGATDTQYF
TRBV11-2	.	TRBJ2-7	.	TGTGCCAGCAGCAGGGTGTACGAGCAGTACTTC	CASSRVYEQYF
TRBV28	.	TRBJ2-5	.	TGTGCCAGCACTATGGGGGGCTCAGAGACCCAGTACTTC	CASTMGGSETQYF
TRBV6-1	.	TRBJ1-2	.	TGTGCCAGCACTTTGACAGGCGACAACTATGGCTACACCTTC	CASTLTGDNYGYTF
TRBV19	.	TRBJ2-2	.	TGTGCCAGTAACCCGACAGCGAACACCGGGGAGCTGTTTTTT	CASNPTANTGELFF
TRBV5-6	.	TRBJ2-1	TRBD2	TGTGCCAGCAGCCACCACAGCGGGGGGGGAAATGAGCAGTTCTTC	CASSHHSGGGNEQFF
TRBV14	.	TRBJ2-7	.	TGTGCCAGCAGCCAAGATCAGCGGTTGCCGCAGTACTTC	CASSQDQRLPQYF
TRBV7-8	.	TRBJ1-2	.	TGTGCCTCGGGGACTCCTTTGTTGATGGGCTACACCTTC	CASGTPLLMGYTF
TRBV5-1	.	TRBJ2-5	TRBD2	TGCGCCAGCAGCTCGATAGCGGGAGGGCAAGAGACCCAGTACTTC	CASSSIAGGQETQYF
TRBV28	.	TRBJ1-5	.	TGTGCCAGCAAGGGGCGGGGGGAAGGTAATCAGCCCCAGCATTTT	CASKGRGEGNQPQHF
TRBV27	.	TRBJ1-1	.	TGTGCCAGCAGTTTAGGGGGCTGGGGGGACACTGAAGCTTTCTTT	CASSLGGWGDTEAFF
TRBV2	once	TRBJ1-4	.	TGTGCCAGCAGTCAAGACGCAACTAATGAAAAACTGTTTTTT	CASSQDATNEKLFF
TRBV5-1	.	TRBJ2-7	TRBD1	TGCGCCAGCAGCTCCCTCGACAGGGTCCCCTACGAGCAGTACTTC	CASSSLDRVPYEQYF
TRBV7-9	once	TRBJ2-7	TRBD2	TGTGCCAGCAGCCCTGGCGGGGGGAATACGGGGCAGTACTTC	CASSPGGGNTGQYF
TRBV11-2	.	TRBJ2-7	.	TGTGCCAGCAGCGCAAACTACGAGCAGTACTTC	CASSANYEQYF
TRBV7-2	.	TRBJ2-2	TRBD2	TGTGCCAGCAGCCAAGGACTAGCCGCAACCGGGGAGCTGTTTTTT	CASSQGLAATGELFF
TRBV28	.	TRBJ1-5	.	TGTGCCAGCAGTTTTGGGGCCCTGGGGAATCAGCCCCAGCATTTT	CASSFGALGNQPQHF
TRBV9	.	TRBJ1-5	.	TGTGCCAGCAGCGTCTTGGGAGATCAGCCCCAGCATTTT	CASSVLGDQPQHF
TRBV10-3	.	TRBJ1-1	.	TGTGCCATCAGTGAGCTGGGGGAGAACACTGAAGCTTTCTTT	CAISELGENTEAFF
TRBV28	.	TRBJ2-2	.	TGTGCCAGCAGCCCCCACGGCGGATCTGATACCGGGGAGCTGTTTTTT	CASSPHGGSDTGELFF
TRBV19	.	TRBJ1-1	.	TGTGCCAGTAGTATAGACTACAGGGCAACCATGAACACTGAAGCTTTCTTT	CASSIDYRATMNTEAFF
TRBV2	.	TRBJ2-2	.	TGTGCCAGCAACTTCGGGACCCCCGGTGGGGAGCTGTTTTTT	CASNFGTPGGELFF
TRBV11-3	.	TRBJ2-3	TRBD2	TGTGCCAGCAGCGCTAGCGGGGCAAGCACAGATACGCAGTATTTT	CASSASGASTDTQYF
TRBV27	.	TRBJ1-1	.	TGTGCCAGCAGTTCCCTTGGGCAGGGGAGTACTGAAGCTTTCTTT	CASSSLGQGSTEAFF
TRBV6-6	.	TRBJ2-7	TRBD2	TGTGCCAGCAGTTACTCGAGTAGCGGGGGCTACGAGCAGTACTTC	CASSYSSSGGYEQYF
TRBV15	.	TRBJ2-3	.	TGTGCCACCAGCAGACTTGACCCAGATACGCAGTATTTT	CATSRLDPDTQYF
TRBV2	.	TRBJ2-7	TRBD2	TGTGCCAGCAACCCCGGGACTAGCGGCATGTACGAGCAGTACTTC	CASNPGTSGMYEQYF
TRBV11-3	.	TRBJ2-1	.	TGTGCCAGCAGCCCCGGTGAGCGGGCCTACAATGAGCAGTTCTTC	CASSPGERAYNEQFF
TRBV7-2	.	TRBJ2-5	.	TGTGCCAGCAGCCTAGAAGGGGTTTACGAGACCCAGTACTTC	CASSLEGVYETQYF
TRBV28	.	TRBJ1-5	TRBD1	TGTGCCAGCAGTTTCCGTGACAGGGTAAATCAGCCCCAGCATTTT	CASSFRDRVNQPQHF
TRBV6-5	.	TRBJ1-6	.	TGTGCCAGCAGTTACTCGGCAGGGAATAATTCACCCCTCCACTTT	CASSYSAGNNSPLHF
TRBV27	.	TRBJ2-1	TRBD2	TGTGCCAGCAAAGCGGGACCCTACAATGAGCAGTTCTTC	CASKAGPYNEQFF
TRBV5-1	.	TRBJ2-7	.	TGCGCCAGCAGCTTGGCCCCACAGGCTTCCTACGAGCAGTACTTC	CASSLAPQASYEQYF
TRBV4-1	.	TRBJ2-3	.	TGCGCCAGCAGCCACCTCGCTGCAGATACGCAGTATTTT	CASSHLAADTQYF
TRBV28	once	TRBJ2-3	.	TGTGCCAGCAGCACCGGGACTGCATCGAATACGCAGTATTTT	CASSTGTASNTQYF
TRBV5-1	.	TRBJ2-7	TRBD1	TGCGCCAGCAGCATGGGACAGGGGGCCTACGAGCAGTACTTC	CASSMGQGAYEQYF
TRBV5-1	.	TRBJ1-1	.	TGCGCCAGCAGCTTGGAGATAACAGGGTTGGGCACTGAAGCTTTCTTT	CASSLEITGLGTEAFF
TRBV7-6	.	TRBJ2-2	TRBD1	TGTGCCAGCAGGCCCGACAGGGGCGGCGGGGAGCTGTTTTTT	CASRPDRGGGELFF
TRBV7-9	.	TRBJ2-7	.	TGTGCCAGCAGCTACCACTACTCACCCTACGAGCAGTACTTC	CASSYHYSPYEQYF
TRBV6-1	.	TRBJ1-2	.	TGTGCCAGCAGTGAAGCTGGGGGGAACTATGGCTACACCTTC	CASSEAGGNYGYTF
TRBV6-5	few	TRBJ1-1	TRBD1	TGTGCCAGCAGGCAGACAGGGTTGACTGAAGCTTTCTTT	CASRQTGLTEAFF
TRBV18	.	TRBJ2-7	TRBD1	TGTGCCAGCTCCCCGGGACAGCAAGCTCCCTACGAGCAGTACTTC	CASSPGQQAPYEQYF
TRBV6-4	.	TRBJ2-2	.	TGTGCCACCCGGACAGCATCGAACACCGGGGAGCTGTTTTTT	CATRTASNTGELFF
TRBV5-1	once	TRBJ2-3	.	TGCGCCAGCAGCTTGGCCCCGGGCAGCACAGATACGCAGTATTTT	CASSLAPGSTDTQYF
TRBV5-1	.	TRBJ2-3	.	TGCGCCAGCAGCTTGGAGGTGGAAAGGGTAACAGATACGCAGTATTTT	CASSLEVERVTDTQYF
TRBV5-1	.	TRBJ2-4	.	TGCGCCAGCAGCTCGGGGCAAAACATTCAGTACTTC	CASSSGQNIQYF
TRBV30	.	TRBJ1-6	.	TGTGCCTGGGGCATGAATTCACCCCTCCACTTT	CAWGMNSPLHF
TRBV5-5	.	TRBJ1-5	.	TGTGCCAGCACCCCGGGAGGAACGGGGGTTAGCAATCAGCCCCAGCATTTT	CASTPGGTGVSNQPQHF
TRBV9	.	TRBJ2-7	TRBD1	TGTGCCAGCAGCTCTCAGGGGACAGGGGGTCACGAGCAGTACTTC	CASSSQGTGGHEQYF